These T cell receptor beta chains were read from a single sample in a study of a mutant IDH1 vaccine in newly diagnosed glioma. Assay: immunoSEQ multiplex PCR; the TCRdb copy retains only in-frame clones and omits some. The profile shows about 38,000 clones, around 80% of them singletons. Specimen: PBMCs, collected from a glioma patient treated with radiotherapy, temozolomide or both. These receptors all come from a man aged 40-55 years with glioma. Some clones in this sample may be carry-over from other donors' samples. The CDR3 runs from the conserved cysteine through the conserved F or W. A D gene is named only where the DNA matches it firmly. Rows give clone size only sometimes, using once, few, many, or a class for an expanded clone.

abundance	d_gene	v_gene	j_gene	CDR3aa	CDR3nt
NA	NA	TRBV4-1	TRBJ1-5	CASSPPGAGNQPQHF	TGCGCCAGCAGCCCCCCGGGAGCGGGGAATCAGCCCCAGCATTTT
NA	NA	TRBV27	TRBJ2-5	CASSGVAKAETQYF	TGTGCCAGCAGCGGAGTCGCGAAGGCAGAGACCCAGTACTTC
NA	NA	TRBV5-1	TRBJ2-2	CASSPDQYTGELFF	TGCGCCAGCAGCCCGGACCAGTACACCGGGGAGCTGTTTTTT
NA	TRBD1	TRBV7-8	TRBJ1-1	CASSSGTVTEAFF	TGTGCCAGCAGTTCCGGGACAGTGACTGAAGCTTTCTTT
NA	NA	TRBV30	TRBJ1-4	CAWSAGRATNEKLFF	TGTGCCTGGAGTGCCGGGCGGGCAACTAATGAAAAACTGTTTTTT
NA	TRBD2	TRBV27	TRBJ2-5	CASSLSIASGGQGETQYF	TGTGCCAGCAGTTTATCGATCGCTAGCGGGGGCCAGGGGGAGACCCAGTACTTC
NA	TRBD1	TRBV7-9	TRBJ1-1	CASSLYWDRGPTEAFF	TGTGCCAGCAGCTTGTACTGGGACAGGGGGCCCACTGAAGCTTTCTTT
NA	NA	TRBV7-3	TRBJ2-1	CASSLGVHNEQFF	TGTGCCAGCAGCTTAGGGGTGCACAATGAGCAGTTCTTC
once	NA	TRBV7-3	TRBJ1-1	CASSWTVNTEAFF	TGTGCCAGCAGCTGGACAGTGAACACTGAAGCTTTCTTT
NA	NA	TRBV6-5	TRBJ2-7	CASGKAVDYEQYF	TGTGCCAGCGGGAAAGCGGTCGACTACGAGCAGTACTTC
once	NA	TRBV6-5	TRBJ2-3	CASSLAQGTDTQYF	TGTGCCAGCAGTCTAGCCCAGGGAACAGATACGCAGTATTTT
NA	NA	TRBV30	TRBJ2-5	CAWSVIGETQYF	TGTGCCTGGAGTGTGATCGGGGAGACCCAGTACTTC
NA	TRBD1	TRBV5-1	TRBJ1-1	CASSPGRGLNTEAFF	TGCGCCAGCAGCCCGGGGAGGGGGCTGAACACTGAAGCTTTCTTT
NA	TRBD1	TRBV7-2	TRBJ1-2	CASSFGAGQKFRGYTF	TGTGCCAGCAGCTTCGGGGCGGGACAGAAGTTCCGTGGCTACACCTTC
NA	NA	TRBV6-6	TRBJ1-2	CASSYIIRGTNYGYTF	TGTGCCAGCAGTTACATTATTCGGGGGACTAACTATGGCTACACCTTC
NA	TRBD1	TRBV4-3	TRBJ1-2	CASSQWGPGQGFGNYGYTF	TGCGCCAGCAGCCAATGGGGCCCGGGACAGGGTTTTGGTAACTATGGCTACACCTTC
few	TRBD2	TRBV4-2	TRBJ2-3	CASSLAGGTTDTQYF	TGTGCCAGCAGCCTAGCGGGGGGGACCACAGATACGCAGTATTTT
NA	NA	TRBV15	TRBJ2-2	CATSRDKGITGELFF	TGTGCCACCAGCAGAGATAAAGGAATCACCGGGGAGCTGTTTTTT
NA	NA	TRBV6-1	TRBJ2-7	CASSADAVPYEQYF	TGTGCCAGCAGTGCGGACGCTGTTCCCTACGAGCAGTACTTC
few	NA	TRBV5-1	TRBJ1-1	CASSPGGAQNTEAFF	TGCGCCAGCAGCCCTGGAGGGGCGCAGAACACTGAAGCTTTCTTT
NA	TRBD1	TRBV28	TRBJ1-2	CASSPRGQGGEDYGYTF	TGTGCCAGCAGCCCAAGGGGACAGGGAGGGGAGGACTATGGCTACACCTTC
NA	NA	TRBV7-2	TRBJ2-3	CASSFPLASTDTQYF	TGTGCCAGCAGCTTTCCACTAGCTAGCACAGATACGCAGTATTTT
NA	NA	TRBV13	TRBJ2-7	CASLSSRTGSSYEQYF	TGTGCCAGCCTTTCTTCCCGGACGGGGAGCTCCTACGAGCAGTACTTC
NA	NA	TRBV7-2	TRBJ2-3	CASSSNVADTQYF	TGTGCCAGCAGCTCGAACGTCGCAGATACGCAGTATTTT
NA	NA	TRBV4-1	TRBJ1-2	CASSQANYGYTF	TGCGCCAGCAGCCAAGCTAACTATGGCTACACCTTC
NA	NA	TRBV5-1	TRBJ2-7	CASSSTGAYEQYF	TGCGCCAGCAGCTCCACAGGAGCCTACGAGCAGTACTTC
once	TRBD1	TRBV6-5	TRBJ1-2	CASSKTGTGDLSTF	TGTGCCAGCAGTAAAACCGGGACAGGGGATCTATCCACCTTC
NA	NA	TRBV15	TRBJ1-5	CATSRAGTGLNQPQHF	TGTGCCACCAGCAGGGCAGGTACGGGGTTGAATCAGCCCCAGCATTTT
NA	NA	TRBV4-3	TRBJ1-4	CASSPAASSTNEKLFF	TGCGCCAGCAGCCCGGCCGCCTCAAGCACTAATGAAAAACTGTTTTTT
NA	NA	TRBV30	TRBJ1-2	CAWSGARGFYGYTF	TGTGCCTGGAGTGGGGCCAGAGGCTTCTATGGCTACACCTTC
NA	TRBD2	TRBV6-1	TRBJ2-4	CASSVVAGGGNIQYF	TGTGCCAGCAGTGTGGTAGCGGGGGGCGGGAACATTCAGTACTTC
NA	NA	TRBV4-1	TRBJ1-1	CASSLTGQANTEAFF	TGCGCCAGCAGCCTAACCGGACAAGCGAACACTGAAGCTTTCTTT
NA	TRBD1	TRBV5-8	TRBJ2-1	CASSLWRTGPNEQFF	TGTGCCAGCAGCTTGTGGCGGACAGGGCCTAATGAGCAGTTCTTC
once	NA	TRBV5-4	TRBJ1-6	CASSLGPSSSLHF	TGTGCCAGCAGCTTGGGACCGTCGAGCAGCCTCCACTTT
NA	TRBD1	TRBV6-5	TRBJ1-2	CASTPFLGGGYTF	TGTGCCAGCACCCCCTTTTTAGGGGGCGGCTACACCTTC
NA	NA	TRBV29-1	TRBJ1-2	CSVEKRWGGYTF	TGCAGCGTTGAGAAACGTTGGGGAGGCTACACCTTC
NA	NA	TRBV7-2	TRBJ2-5	CASSLVSSQETQYF	TGTGCCAGCAGCTTAGTGTCCAGCCAAGAGACCCAGTACTTC
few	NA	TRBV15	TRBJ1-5	CATSTDGDQPQHF	TGTGCCACCAGCACCGACGGAGATCAGCCCCAGCATTTT
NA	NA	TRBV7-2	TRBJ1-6	CASSLLNSPLHF	TGTGCCAGCAGCTTATTGAATTCACCCCTCCACTTT
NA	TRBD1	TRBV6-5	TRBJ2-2	CASSFAGTGASGELFF	TGTGCCAGCAGTTTCGCCGGGACAGGGGCGTCCGGGGAGCTGTTTTTT
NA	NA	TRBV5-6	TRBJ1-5	CASSLGVNQPQHF	TGTGCCAGCAGCTTGGGGGTCAATCAGCCCCAGCATTTT
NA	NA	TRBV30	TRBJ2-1	CAWSVYGYNEQFF	TGTGCCTGGAGTGTATACGGGTACAATGAGCAGTTCTTC